This passage covers 16 T cell receptor beta chains from one sample sequenced in a study of blood T cell repertoires in COVID-19. Some clones are missing from TCRdb's copy, which holds only in-frame ones; the method was immunoSEQ multiplex PCR. In the table there are nearly 250,000 clones, about 80% of which are singletons. What was sequenced was peripheral blood. The receptors derive from a woman older than 75 with acute or convalescent COVID-19.

The chain employs TRBV12-3 or TRBV12-4 and TRBJ2-5, with no clear D. V was shortened by 4 bases and J by 0 bases, with 3 bases between the two germline ends. This CDR3 has 12 residues. CDR3 sequence (DNA): TGTGCCAGCAGTTACTACCAAGAGACCCAGTACTTC. Translation gives CASSYYQETQYF.

This clone was counted a few times. This chain joins TRBV19 and TRBJ2-5, with 7 bases identical to TRBD1. J gave up 7 bases and V 4 bases, and 9 bases lay outside the gene matches. The CDR3 length is 14 residues. Germline lookup yields CDR1 LNHDA and CDR2 SQIVND (reference sequence). The chain's CDR3 is CASSTSTGSLTQYF. Here the CDR3 DNA reads TGTGCCAGTAGTACCTCGACAGGGTCCTTGACCCAGTACTTC.

The V call is TRBV7-9, the J call TRBJ2-7; D perhaps matches TRBD1 (5 bases). CDR1 and CDR2 from the germline V gene are SEHNR and FQNEAQ (reference sequence). This CDR3 contains 14 residues. Trimming cost V 5 bases and J 5 bases, with 16 bases left between them. For the CDR3, the DNA is TGTGCCAGCAGCCCCCGGCAGGGCCCCCACGAGCAGTACTTC. Its translation: CASSPRQGPHEQYF.

The chain has TRBV5-1 and TRBJ2-1; perhaps TRBD2 as D (6 bases). Trimming cost V 2 bases and J 4 bases, with 13 bases left between them. Germline V CDR1 and CDR2: SGHRS, YFSETQ. The CDR3 loop spans 15 amino acids. CDR3 sequence (DNA): TGCGCCAGCAGCTTTCTCGCGGGGAGATACAATGAGCAGTTCTTC. Residues: CASSFLAGRYNEQFF. The variable domain in full, with the rest retrieved from reference TRBV5-1 and TRBJ2-1, is KAGVTQTPRYLIKTRGQQVTLSCSPISGHRSVSWYQQTPGQGLQFLFEYFSETQRNKGNFPGRFSGRQFSNSRSEMNVSTLELGDSALYLCASSFLAGRYNEQFFGPGTRLTVL.

The genes are TRBV6-5 and TRBJ2-2; TRBD1 might be the D (5 bases). The V and J ends lost 4 bases and 6 bases respectively, with 15 bases between them. Germline loops: CDR1 MNHEY, CDR2 SVGAGI. CDR3 size: 15 residues. The CDR3 nucleotides read TGTGCCAGCAGTTCTATAGGGGCCGGATCCGGGGAGCTGTTTTTT. It encodes CASSSIGAGSGELFF.

This sequence joins TRBV28 and TRBJ1-1, with a possible D match to TRBD1 (6 bases). Looked up from germline, CDR1 is MDHEN and CDR2 is SYDVKM. There are 14 residues in the CDR3. Trimming removed 6 bases at V and 0 bases at J, with 11 bases between. The CDR3 here is CASSPGQMNTEAFF. Written as DNA, the CDR3 is TGTGCCAGCAGCCCTGGACAGATGAACACTGAAGCTTTCTTT.

V and J are TRBV30 and TRBJ2-7, with D unclear. The CDR3 runs to 13 residues. The V end lost 2 bases, the J end lost 0 bases, and 8 bases lay between the germline ends. Looked up from germline, CDR1 is GTSNPN and CDR2 is SVGIG (reference sequence). The CDR3 is CAWSQAVSYEQYF. The CDR3 nucleotides are TGTGCCTGGAGTCAGGCAGTCTCCTACGAGCAGTACTTC. Full variable domain (missing parts from reference TRBV30 and TRBJ2-7): SQTIHQWPATLVQPVGSPLSLECTVEGTSNPNLYWYRQAAGRGLQLLFYSVGIGQISSEVPQNLSASRPQDRQFILSSKKLLLSDSGFYLCAWSQAVSYEQYFGPGTRLTVT.

The CDR3 reads CASSLPNRLTEAFF. The CDR3 region has the DNA TGTGCCAGCAGTTTGCCGAACAGGTTGACTGAAGCTTTCTTT. The V and J genes are TRBV6-2 or TRBV6-3 and TRBJ1-1, with a possible D match to TRBD1 (5 bases). The CDR3 has 14 amino acids. The germline V gene has CDR1 MNHEY and CDR2 SVGEGT. V gave up 4 bases and J gave up 5 bases, with 14 bases separating them.

The rearrangement links TRBV7-2 to TRBJ2-5; D possibly corresponds to TRBD2 (5 bases). Trimming took off 1 base at V and 4 bases at J, with 16 bases between the two ends. The germline gives CDR1 SGHTA, CDR2 FQGNSA. CDR3 length: 16 residues. The CDR3, as DNA: TGTGCCAGCAGCTTAGGTACCCTGATGAGCGGAGAGACCCAGTACTTC. Amino acids: CASSLGTLMSGETQYF. Supplemented by reference TRBV7-2 and TRBJ2-5, the full variable domain reads GAGVSQSPSNKVTEKGKDVELRCDPISGHTALYWYRQSLGQGLEFLIYFQGNSAPDKSGLPSDRFSAERTGGSVSTLTIQRTQQEDSAVYLCASSLGTLMSGETQYFGPGTRLLVL.

This chain connects TRBV28 to TRBJ2-7, with TRBD2 identical over 9 bases. The CDR3 covers 15 residues. Germline CDR1 reads MDHEN; CDR2 reads SYDVKM. J gave up 1 base and V 7 bases, and 8 bases lay outside the gene matches. This chain's CDR3 is CASIESGGISYEQYF. Here the CDR3 DNA reads TGTGCCAGCATAGAAAGCGGGGGGATTTCCTACGAGCAGTACTTC.

The chain employs TRBV12-3 or TRBV12-4 and TRBJ2-1; D gene uncertain. The CDR3 runs to 12 residues. V lost 1 base and J lost 8, with 6 bases in between. CDR3 nucleotide sequence: TGTGCCAGCAGTTTAGGCGTGGATGAGCAGTTCTTC. Its protein product is CASSLGVDEQFF.

The V and J genes are TRBV2 and TRBJ2-1; 7 bases line up with TRBD1. This CDR3 spans 16 amino acids. Looked up from germline, CDR1 is SNHLY and CDR2 is FYNNEI. The J segment lost 7 bases and the V segment lost 7 bases, leaving 16 bases of the junction unmatched. The CDR3 sequence: CASTQGVTGPRNEQFF. The DNA for the CDR3 is TGTGCCAGCACTCAGGGGGTGACGGGACCCAGGAATGAGCAGTTCTTC. Full variable domain (missing parts from reference TRBV2 and TRBJ2-1): EPEVTQTPSHQVTQMGQEVILRCVPISNHLYFYWYRQILGQKVEFLVSFYNNEISEKSEIFDDQFSVERPDGSNFTLKIRSTKLEDSAMYFCASTQGVTGPRNEQFFGPGTRLTVL.

The V and J genes are TRBV15 and TRBJ2-7; D is perhaps TRBD1 (6 bases). Germline V gene data show CDR1 as LNHNV and CDR2 as YYDKDF (reference sequence). This CDR3 is 13 amino acids long. V lost 5 bases, J lost 5 bases, and 13 bases lay in between. The CDR3 protein is CATSPGVRNEQYF. DNA for the CDR3: TGTGCCACCAGCCCAGGGGTAAGAAACGAGCAGTACTTC.

This clone was detected only once. The chain has TRBV7-2 and TRBJ2-1; 13 bases are a match to TRBD2. Trimming took 2 bases from V and 4 from J; bases not matched to a gene: 2. The germline V gene has CDR1 SGHTA and CDR2 FQGNSA. The CDR3 is 16 residues long. The chain's CDR3 is CASSLRTSGSYNEQFF. CDR3 bases: TGTGCCAGCAGCTTAAGGACTAGCGGGAGTTACAATGAGCAGTTCTTC.

This chain connects TRBV5-5 to TRBJ2-3; 7 bases align to TRBD1. V trimming: 2 bases; J trimming: 5 bases; junction bases outside the gene matches: 5. This CDR3 is built from 14 residues. The V gene's germline CDR1 is SGHKS and CDR2 YYEKEE (reference sequence). CDR3 nucleotide sequence: TGTGCCAGCAGCTTAGCACAGGGGATAGATACGCAGTATTTT. Its protein product is CASSLAQGIDTQYF.

The chain uses TRBV18 and TRBJ1-3; maybe TRBD1 (5 bases). CDR1 is KGHSH, CDR2 LQKENI, per germline. Trimming took off 0 bases at V and 0 bases at J, with 15 bases between the two ends. The CDR3 spans 18 residues. The CDR3 DNA sequence: TGTGCCAGCTCACCACCGACCTCGACAGCCGGCTCTGGAAACACCATATATTTT. Its translation: CASSPPTSTAGSGNTIYF. Based on the CDR3 plus reference TRBV18 and TRBJ1-3, the full variable domain is NAGVMQNPRHLVRRRGQEARLRCSPMKGHSHVYWYRQLPEEGLKFMVYLQKENIIDESGMPKERFSAEFPKEGPSILRIQQVVRGDSAAYFCASSPPTSTAGSGNTIYFGEGSWLTVV.